This T cell receptor (beta chain) is drawn from a study of T cell repertoires in cytomegalovirus infection. Looking at the study overall: CMV epitopes in the study were HLA-C-restricted (recently identified) and HLA-B-restricted (well studied). Study-wide findings and caveats: Summed frequency of shared TCR beta families picked out CMV carriers who also had the relevant HLA.

CDR3 length equals 17 residues. V gave up 0 bases and J gave up 7 bases, with 18 bases separating them. The germline gives CDR1 LGHNA, CDR2 YSLEER. In the case of this clonotype: The target antigen is unknown.

TCRdb reprocessed the reads with MiXCR, giving one entry per CDR3 protein. The sample holds 650,000 to 850,000 distinct CDR3 sequences, almost 30% seen once. This clonotype originated in a human donor in good health (CMV status not recorded). Some clones in this sample may be carry-over from other donors' samples. The chain combines TRBV4-3 with TRBJ2-2; D perhaps matches TRBD2 (7 bases). This specimen was cultured CD8+ T cells from PBMCs, taken from culture after CMV antigen stimulation. The CDR3, as DNA: TGCGCCAGCAGCCAAGATGGGGGGGGCAGGACTAACGGGGAGCTGTTTTTT. Amino acid sequence: CASSQDGGGRTNGELFF.